This T cell receptor (beta chain) is drawn from a study of control samples from healthy donors and cancer patients. Some clones are missing from TCRdb's copy, which holds only in-frame ones; the method was immunoSEQ multiplex PCR. The table has 100,000 or so clones, about 83% seen once; the top ten hold around 14%. The sequencing sample was made of blood. The clonotype comes from a woman aged 45-65 years in good health.

CDR3 amino acids: CASRWDISGNTIYF. CDR3 coding DNA: TGTGCCAGCAGATGGGACATATCTGGAAACACCATATATTTT. This chain joins TRBV7-2 and TRBJ1-3, with D perhaps matching TRBD1 (6 bases). The CDR3 runs 14 residues. V was cut by 6 bases and J by 1 base, with 10 bases left in between. Germline-derived CDR1 and CDR2 are SGHTA and FQGNSA.